One and the same sample provided the 7 T cell receptor beta chains below, sequenced in a study of beta chain features in type 1 diabetes. Study-wide points: All four CD4+ subsets of Type 1 diabetes patients contained TCRB CDR3s that were moderately but significantly shorter.

Investigators reverse transcribed all isolated RNA, so they sequenced expressed TCRB transcripts. Here immunoSEQ multiplex PCR was the method, and the copy in TCRdb shows in-frame clones only, minus some. The table records approximately 70,000 clones, almost 50% of them present only once. These receptors are not linked to any known antigen. The sequencing input was central memory CD4+ T cells from blood. These receptors were collected from a young man with type 1 diabetes.

The CDR3 DNA sequence: TGTGCCAGCAGCGTCGACAGGATCCATGAGCAGTTCTTC. Encoded protein: CASSVDRIHEQFF. The chain uses TRBV2 and TRBJ2-1; D is possibly TRBD1 (6 bases). The V gene lost 6 bases and the J gene lost 8 bases, with 14 bases spanning the gap. The V gene's germline CDR1 is SNHLY and CDR2 FYNNEI. This CDR3 has 13 residues.

This clone was seen a few times. The chain has TRBV25-1 and TRBJ1-2; D remains ambiguous. This CDR3 is built from 14 residues. Germline V gives CDR1 MGHDK, CDR2 SYGVNS. Trimming pared 2 bases from V and 0 bases from J, leaving 7 bases between. The CDR3 reads CASSEEGPNYGYTF. The CDR3 DNA sequence: TGTGCCAGCAGTGAAGAGGGCCCTAACTATGGCTACACCTTC.

This rearrangement joins TRBV6-1 to TRBJ2-3, with TRBD2 as a possible D gene (7 bases). Per the germline V gene, CDR1 is MNHNS and CDR2 is SASEGT. The CDR3 is made up of 18 amino acids. Trimming pared 0 bases from V and 1 base from J, leaving 17 bases between. The CDR3 DNA follows: TGTGCCAGCAGTGAAGCTCTGGGGGCGGGGGACCGCACAGATACGCAGTATTTT. This encodes CASSEALGAGDRTDTQYF.

The rearrangement joins TRBV6-6 to TRBJ1-6; 9 bases are shared with TRBD1. V gave up 6 bases and J gave up 9 bases; unmatched junction bases: 12. CDR3 length: 16 residues. Germline V gene lookup returns CDR1 MNHNY and CDR2 SVGAGI (reference sequence). Written as DNA, the CDR3 is TGTGCCAGCAGCACGGGACAGGGAGGTAGTGGTTCACCCCTCCACTTT. It encodes CASSTGQGGSGSPLHF.

The chain combines TRBV6-5 with TRBJ2-1; 7 bases map to TRBD2. Germline CDR1 is MNHEY and CDR2 is SVGAGI. CDR3 length: 15 residues. Unmatched junction bases numbered 8, after V lost 7 bases and J lost 2 bases. The CDR3 region is CASTRGLGTYNEQFF. The CDR3 DNA reads as TGTGCCAGCACCCGCGGACTAGGCACCTACAATGAGCAGTTCTTC.

This clone was observed a handful of times. V is TRBV6-1 and J is TRBJ2-5; TRBD1 agrees at 7 bases. This CDR3 is 13 amino acids long. Trimming cost V 6 bases and J 3 bases; bases outside gene matches: 4. Germline V gene lookup returns CDR1 MNHNS and CDR2 SASEGT. Here the CDR3 reads CASRRGQEETQYF. The DNA for the CDR3 is TGTGCCAGCAGAAGAGGACAGGAAGAGACCCAGTACTTC.

The CDR3 DNA follows: TGTGCCAGCTCACCATCGACAGGGGTGACTGAAAAACTGTTTTTT. It is translated as CASSPSTGVTEKLFF. The V gene is TRBV18, the J gene TRBJ1-4; 8 nucleotides agree with TRBD1. This CDR3 comprises 15 residues. Looked up from germline, CDR1 is KGHSH and CDR2 is LQKENI. J was trimmed by 7 bases and V by 2 bases; bases with no gene match: 6.